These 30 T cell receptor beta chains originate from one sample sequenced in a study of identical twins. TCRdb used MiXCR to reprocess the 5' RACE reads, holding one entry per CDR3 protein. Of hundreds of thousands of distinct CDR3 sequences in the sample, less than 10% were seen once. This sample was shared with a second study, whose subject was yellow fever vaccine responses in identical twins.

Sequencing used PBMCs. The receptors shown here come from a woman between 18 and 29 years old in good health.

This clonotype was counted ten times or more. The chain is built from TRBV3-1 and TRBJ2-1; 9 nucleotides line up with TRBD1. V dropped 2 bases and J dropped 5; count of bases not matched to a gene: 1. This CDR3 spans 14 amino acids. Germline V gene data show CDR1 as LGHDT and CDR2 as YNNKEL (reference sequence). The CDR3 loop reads CASSQWDRDNEQFF. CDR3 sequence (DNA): TGTGCCAGCAGCCAATGGGACAGGGACAATGAGCAGTTCTTC.

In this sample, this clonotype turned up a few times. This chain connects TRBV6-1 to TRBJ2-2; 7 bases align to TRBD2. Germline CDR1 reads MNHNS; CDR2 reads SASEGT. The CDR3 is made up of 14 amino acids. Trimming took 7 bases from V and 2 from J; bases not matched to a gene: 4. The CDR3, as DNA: TGTGCCAGCACGCGGGGGTCAAACACCGGGGAGCTGTTTTTT. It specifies CASTRGSNTGELFF.

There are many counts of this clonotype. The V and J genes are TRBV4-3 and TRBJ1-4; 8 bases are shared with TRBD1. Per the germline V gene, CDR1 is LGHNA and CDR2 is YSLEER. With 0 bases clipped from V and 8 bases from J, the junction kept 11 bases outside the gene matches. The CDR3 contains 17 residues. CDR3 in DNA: TGCGCCAGCAGCCAAGATACCGCAGGGGGCGCAGTGGAAAAACTGTTTTTT. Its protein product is CASSQDTAGGAVEKLFF.

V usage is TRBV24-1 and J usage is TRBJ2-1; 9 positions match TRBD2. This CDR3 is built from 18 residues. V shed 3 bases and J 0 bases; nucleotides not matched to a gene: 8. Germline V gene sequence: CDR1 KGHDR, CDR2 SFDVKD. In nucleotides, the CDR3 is TGTGCCACCAGTGATCCAGCGGGAGGCCCAAACTCCTACAATGAGCAGTTCTTC. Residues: CATSDPAGGPNSYNEQFF.

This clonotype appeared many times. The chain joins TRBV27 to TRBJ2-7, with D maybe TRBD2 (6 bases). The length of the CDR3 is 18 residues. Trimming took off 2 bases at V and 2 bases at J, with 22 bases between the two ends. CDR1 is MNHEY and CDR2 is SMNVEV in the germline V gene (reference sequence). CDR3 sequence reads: CASSLRSDRASEPYEQYF. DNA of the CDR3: TGTGCCAGCAGTTTACGTAGTGATAGGGCTAGCGAACCCTACGAGCAGTACTTC.

The CDR3: CASSPGQRGPSTDTQYF. The CDR3 DNA reads TGTGCCAGCAGCCCTGGACAGCGCGGACCTAGCACAGATACGCAGTATTTT. The chain links TRBV5-4 to TRBJ2-3, with D perhaps TRBD1 (6 bases). CDR1 and CDR2 from the germline V gene are SGHNT and YYREEE (reference sequence). This CDR3 is built from 17 residues. V lost 4 bases, J lost 0 bases, and 18 bases lay in between.

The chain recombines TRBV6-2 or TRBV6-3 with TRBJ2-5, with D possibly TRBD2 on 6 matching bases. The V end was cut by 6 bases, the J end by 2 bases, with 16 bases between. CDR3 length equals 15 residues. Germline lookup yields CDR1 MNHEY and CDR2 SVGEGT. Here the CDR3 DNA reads TGTGCCAGCAGATCCTCTCTAGCGTTGCAAGAGACCCAGTACTTC. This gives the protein CASRSSLALQETQYF.

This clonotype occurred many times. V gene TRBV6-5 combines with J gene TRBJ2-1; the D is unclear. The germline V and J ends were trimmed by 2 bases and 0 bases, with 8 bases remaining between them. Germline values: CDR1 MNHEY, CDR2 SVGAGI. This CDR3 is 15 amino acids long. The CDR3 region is CASSYRISSYNEQFF. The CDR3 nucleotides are TGTGCCAGCAGTTACCGGATCAGCTCCTACAATGAGCAGTTCTTC.

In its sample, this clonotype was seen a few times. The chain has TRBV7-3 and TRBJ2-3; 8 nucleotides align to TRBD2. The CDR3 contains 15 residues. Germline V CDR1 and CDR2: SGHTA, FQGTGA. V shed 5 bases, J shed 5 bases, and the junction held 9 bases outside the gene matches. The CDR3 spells CASSPGGPGLDTQYF. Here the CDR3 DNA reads TGTGCCAGCAGCCCGGGGGGGCCCGGGTTAGATACGCAGTATTTT.

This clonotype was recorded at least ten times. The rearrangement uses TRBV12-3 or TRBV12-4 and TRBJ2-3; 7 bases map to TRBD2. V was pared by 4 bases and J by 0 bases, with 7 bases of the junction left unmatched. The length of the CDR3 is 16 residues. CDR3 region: CASSSPGGSSTDTQYF. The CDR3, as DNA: TGTGCCAGCAGTTCCCCGGGGGGATCTAGCACAGATACGCAGTATTTT.

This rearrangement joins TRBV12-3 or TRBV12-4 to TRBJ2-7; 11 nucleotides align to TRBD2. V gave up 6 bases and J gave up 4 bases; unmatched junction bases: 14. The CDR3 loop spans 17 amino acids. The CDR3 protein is CASRPSSTSGIKYEQYF. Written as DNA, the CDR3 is TGTGCCAGCAGACCTTCCTCGACTAGCGGGATAAAGTACGAGCAGTACTTC.

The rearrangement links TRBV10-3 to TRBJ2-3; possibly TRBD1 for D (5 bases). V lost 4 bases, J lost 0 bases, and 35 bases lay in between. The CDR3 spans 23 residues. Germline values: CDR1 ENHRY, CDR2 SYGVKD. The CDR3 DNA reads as TGTGCCATCAGTGGAGAGGTTAGGGGCAGGATGCGACTTGGTGGCCTAAGCACAGATACGCAGTATTTT. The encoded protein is CAISGEVRGRMRLGGLSTDTQYF.

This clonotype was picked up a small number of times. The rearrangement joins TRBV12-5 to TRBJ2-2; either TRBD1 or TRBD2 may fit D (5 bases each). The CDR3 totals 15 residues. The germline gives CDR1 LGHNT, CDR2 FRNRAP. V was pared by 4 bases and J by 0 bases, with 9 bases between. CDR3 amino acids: CASGYGATNTGELFF. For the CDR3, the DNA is TGTGCTAGTGGTTACGGGGCAACGAACACCGGGGAGCTGTTTTTT.

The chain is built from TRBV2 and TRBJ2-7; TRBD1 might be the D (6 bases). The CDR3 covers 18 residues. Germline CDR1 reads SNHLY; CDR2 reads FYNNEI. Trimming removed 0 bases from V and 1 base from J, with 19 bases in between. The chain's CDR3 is CASSEAPIDRQASYEQYF. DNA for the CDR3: TGTGCCAGCAGTGAAGCGCCGATCGATCGACAGGCATCCTACGAGCAGTACTTC.

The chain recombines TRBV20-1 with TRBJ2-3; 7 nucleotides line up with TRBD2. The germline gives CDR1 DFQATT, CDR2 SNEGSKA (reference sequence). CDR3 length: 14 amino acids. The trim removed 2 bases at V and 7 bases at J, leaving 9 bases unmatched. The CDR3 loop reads CSARSPGGINTQYF. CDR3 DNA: TGCAGTGCTAGAAGTCCGGGGGGTATTAATACGCAGTATTTT.

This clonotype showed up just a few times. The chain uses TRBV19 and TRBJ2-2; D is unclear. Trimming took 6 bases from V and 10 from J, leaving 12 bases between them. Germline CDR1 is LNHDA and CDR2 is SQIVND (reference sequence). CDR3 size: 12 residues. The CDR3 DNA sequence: TGTGCCAGTAGCATCACAGCTCCGGAGCTGTTTTTT. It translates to CASSITAPELFF.

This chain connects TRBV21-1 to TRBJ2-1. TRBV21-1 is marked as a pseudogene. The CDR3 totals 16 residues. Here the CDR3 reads CASSKISRSSYNEQFF. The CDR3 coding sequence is TGTGCCAGCAGCAAAATTTCGCGGAGCTCCTACAATGAGCAGTTCTTC.

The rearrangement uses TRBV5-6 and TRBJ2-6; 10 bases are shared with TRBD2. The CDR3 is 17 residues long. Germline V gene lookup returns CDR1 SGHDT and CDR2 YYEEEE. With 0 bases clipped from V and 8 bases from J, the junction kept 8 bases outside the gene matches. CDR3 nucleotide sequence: TGTGCCAGCAGCTTGGAACTTGGGACTAGCGCTTCCAACGTCCTGACTTTC. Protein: CASSLELGTSASNVLTF.

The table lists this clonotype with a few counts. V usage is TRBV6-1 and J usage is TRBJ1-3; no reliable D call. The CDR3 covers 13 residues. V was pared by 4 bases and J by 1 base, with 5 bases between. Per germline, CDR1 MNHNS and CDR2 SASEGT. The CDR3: CASSALSGNTIYF. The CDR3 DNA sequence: TGTGCCAGCAGTGCGTTATCTGGAAACACCATATATTTT.

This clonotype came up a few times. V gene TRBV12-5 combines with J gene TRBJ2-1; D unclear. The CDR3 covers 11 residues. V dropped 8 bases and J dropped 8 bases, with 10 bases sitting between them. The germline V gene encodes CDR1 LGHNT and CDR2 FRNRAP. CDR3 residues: CASSSWDEQFF. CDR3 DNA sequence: TGTGCTAGTTCCTCCTGGGATGAGCAGTTCTTC.

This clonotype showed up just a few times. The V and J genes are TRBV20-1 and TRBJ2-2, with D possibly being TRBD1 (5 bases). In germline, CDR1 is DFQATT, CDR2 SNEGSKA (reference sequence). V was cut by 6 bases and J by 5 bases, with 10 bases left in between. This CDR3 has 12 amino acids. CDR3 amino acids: CSARSGTGELFF. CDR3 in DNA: TGCAGTGCCAGATCAGGGACCGGGGAGCTGTTTTTT.

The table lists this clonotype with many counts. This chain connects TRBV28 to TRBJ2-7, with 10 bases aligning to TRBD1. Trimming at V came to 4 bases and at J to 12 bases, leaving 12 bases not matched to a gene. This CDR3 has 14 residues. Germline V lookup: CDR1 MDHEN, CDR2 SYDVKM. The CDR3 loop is CASSSGQGGSIWYF. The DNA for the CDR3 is TGTGCCAGCAGTTCTGGACAGGGGGGTAGTATTTGGTACTTC.

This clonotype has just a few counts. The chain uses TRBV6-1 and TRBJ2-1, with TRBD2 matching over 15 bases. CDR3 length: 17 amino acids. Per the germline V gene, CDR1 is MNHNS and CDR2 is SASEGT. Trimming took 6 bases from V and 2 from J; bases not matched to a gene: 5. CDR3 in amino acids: CASSGLAGGLTYNEQFF. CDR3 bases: TGTGCCAGCAGCGGACTAGCGGGGGGGCTGACCTACAATGAGCAGTTCTTC.

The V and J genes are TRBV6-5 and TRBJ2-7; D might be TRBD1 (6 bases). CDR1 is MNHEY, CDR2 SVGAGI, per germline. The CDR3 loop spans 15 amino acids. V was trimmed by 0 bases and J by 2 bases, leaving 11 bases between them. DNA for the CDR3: TGTGCCAGCAGTTACTCGTGGACAGAACCCTACGAGCAGTACTTC. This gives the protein CASSYSWTEPYEQYF.

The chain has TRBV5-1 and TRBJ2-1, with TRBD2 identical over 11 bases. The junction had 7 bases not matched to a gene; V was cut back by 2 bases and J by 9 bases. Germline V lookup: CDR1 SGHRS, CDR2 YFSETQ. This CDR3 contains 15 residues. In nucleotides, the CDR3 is TGCGCCAGCAGCTTAACTAGCGGGAGTTTCGGTGAGCAGTTCTTC. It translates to CASSLTSGSFGEQFF.

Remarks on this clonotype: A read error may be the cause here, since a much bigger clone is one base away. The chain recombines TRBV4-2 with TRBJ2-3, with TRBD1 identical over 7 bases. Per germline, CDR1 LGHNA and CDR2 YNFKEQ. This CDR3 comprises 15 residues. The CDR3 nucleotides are TGTGCCAGCAGGACTACAGGGGAAATCACAGATACGCGGTATTTT. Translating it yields CASRTTGEITDTRYF.

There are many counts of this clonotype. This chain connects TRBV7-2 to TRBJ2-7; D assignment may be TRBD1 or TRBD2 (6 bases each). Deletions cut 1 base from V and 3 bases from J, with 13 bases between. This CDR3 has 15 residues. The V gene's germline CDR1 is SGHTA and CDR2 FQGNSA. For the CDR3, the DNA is TGTGCCAGCAGCTTAGGTGTCGGGGGCAGCTACGAGCAGTACTTC. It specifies CASSLGVGGSYEQYF. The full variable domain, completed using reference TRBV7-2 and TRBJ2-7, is GAGVSQSPSNKVTEKGKDVELRCDPISGHTALYWYRQSLGQGLEFLIYFQGNSAPDKSGLPSDRFSAERTGGSVSTLTIQRTQQEDSAVYLCASSLGVGGSYEQYFGPGTRLTVT.

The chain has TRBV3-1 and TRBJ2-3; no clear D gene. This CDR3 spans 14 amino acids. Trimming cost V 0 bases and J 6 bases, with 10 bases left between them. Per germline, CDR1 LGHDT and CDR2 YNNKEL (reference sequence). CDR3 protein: CASSQEEVRDTQYF. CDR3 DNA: TGTGCCAGCAGCCAAGAGGAAGTGAGGGATACGCAGTATTTT.

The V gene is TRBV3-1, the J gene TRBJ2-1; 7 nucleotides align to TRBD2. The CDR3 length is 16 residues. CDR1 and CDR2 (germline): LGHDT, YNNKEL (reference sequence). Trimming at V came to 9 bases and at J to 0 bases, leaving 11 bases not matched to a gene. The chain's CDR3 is CARSTKRGSSYNEQFF. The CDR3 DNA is TGTGCCAGAAGCACAAAGCGGGGTAGCTCCTACAATGAGCAGTTCTTC.

This chain's CDR3 is CASSNKGYNEQFF. The CDR3 bases are TGTGCCAGCAGTAACAAGGGGTACAATGAGCAGTTCTTC. This rearrangement joins TRBV7-9 to TRBJ2-1; tentative D call: TRBD1 (5 bases). Germline V gene data show CDR1 as SEHNR and CDR2 as FQNEAQ (reference sequence). Deletions cut 6 bases from V and 4 bases from J, with 10 bases between. CDR3 length equals 13 residues.